This T cell receptor beta chain originates from a study of CD8 T cells in Susac syndrome. There are 13 residues in the CDR3. Germline lookup yields CDR1 SEHNR and CDR2 FQNEAQ (reference sequence). The germline V and J ends were trimmed by 4 bases and 4 bases, with 11 bases remaining between them. Reverse transcription of about 0.5 to 1 ug RNA used random hexamers. One entry per CDR3 protein results from TCRdb running MiXCR on the immunoSEQ multiplex PCR reads. The profile shows 140,000 or so distinct CDR3 sequences, 95% of them singletons. V gene TRBV7-9 combines with J gene TRBJ2-7; no firm D call. Sequencing was carried out using CD4+ T cells from PBMCs. This TCR derives from a human donor with multiple sclerosis. The CDR3 DNA is TGTGCCAGCAGCTGGCTGATGGGTTACGAGCAGTACTTC. Its translation: CASSWLMGYEQYF.